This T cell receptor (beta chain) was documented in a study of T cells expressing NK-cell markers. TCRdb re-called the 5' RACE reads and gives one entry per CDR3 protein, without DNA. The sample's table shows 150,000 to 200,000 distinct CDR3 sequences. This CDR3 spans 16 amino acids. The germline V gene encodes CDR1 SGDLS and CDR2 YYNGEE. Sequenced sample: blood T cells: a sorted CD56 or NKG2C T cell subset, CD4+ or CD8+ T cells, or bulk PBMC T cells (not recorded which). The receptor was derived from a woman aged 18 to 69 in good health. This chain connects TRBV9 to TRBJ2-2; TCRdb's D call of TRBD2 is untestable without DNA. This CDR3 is CASSSAGGLNTGELFF. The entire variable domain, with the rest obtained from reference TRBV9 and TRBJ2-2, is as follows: DSGVTQTPKHLITATGQRVTLRCSPRSGDLSVYWYQQSLDQGLQFLIQYYNGEERAKGNILERFSAQQFPDLHSELNLSSLELGDSALYFCASSSAGGLNTGELFFGEGSRLTVL.